The rows below give T cell receptor beta chains drawn from one sample of a study of cytomegalovirus exposure and HLA in healthy donors. Measured with immunoSEQ multiplex PCR; TCRdb has only the in-frame clones, and not every one. The data show 250,000 or so clones, about 80% seen once. The sample was PBMCs. Receptors originate from a woman in her sixties in good health and CMV-seropositive. Both conserved end residues are part of each CDR3. Each record gives: V gene, clone size, J gene, D gene, CDR3 DNA, CDR3 protein. D genes are given only for firm matches. Clone sizes are given selectively: once, few, many, or a class where the clone is expanded.

TRBV5-1,.,TRBJ2-2,.,TGCGCCAGCAGTGCTAGCGCGAGTCGGGTCACCGGGGAGCTGTTTTTT,CASSASASRVTGELFF
TRBV27,once,TRBJ1-1,.,TGTGCCAGCAGTCTAGCGGACAGTGGCGCTGAAGCTTTCTTT,CASSLADSGAEAFF
TRBV19,.,TRBJ2-1,TRBD2,TGTGCCAGTAGCCAGAAACTTAGCGGGAGGGCCAATGAGCAGTTCTTC,CASSQKLSGRANEQFF
TRBV5-1,.,TRBJ2-1,TRBD2,TGCGCCAGCAGCCCCGGGACTAGCGGGAGAGGTGAGCAGTTCTTC,CASSPGTSGRGEQFF
TRBV20-1,.,TRBJ1-4,.,TGCAGTAGCAGGGACAAGGAAAAACTGTTTTTT,CSSRDKEKLFF
TRBV5-5,.,TRBJ2-3,TRBD1,TGTGCCAGCAGCGGTCGGACAGGGGTCGATACAGATACGCAGTATTTT,CASSGRTGVDTDTQYF
TRBV2,.,TRBJ1-2,.,TGTGCCAGCGGGAGCAACTATGGCTACACCTTC,CASGSNYGYTF
TRBV12-5,.,TRBJ2-2,TRBD1,TGTGCTAGTGTCAACAGGGGGGCGAACACCGGGGAGCTGTTTTTT,CASVNRGANTGELFF
TRBV6-6,.,TRBJ1-4,.,TGTGCCACTTCAGGGTACTCGGGTAATGAAAAACTGTTTTTT,CATSGYSGNEKLFF
TRBV7-5,few,TRBJ1-2,.,TGTGTCAGAAGCTCCCCCCTTGACAGCAACTATGGCTACACCTTC,CVRSSPLDSNYGYTF
TRBV19,.,TRBJ1-5,.,TGTGCCAGTAGTATTGGAGGACTTAGCAATCAGCCCCAGCATTTT,CASSIGGLSNQPQHF
TRBV5-6,.,TRBJ1-1,.,TGTGCCAGCACCCTGGGACTGACAAAGAACACTGAAGCTTTCTTT,CASTLGLTKNTEAFF
TRBV19,.,TRBJ2-1,TRBD1,TGTGCCAGTAGTCCGCCATTAGGGACAGGGGGGGATGAGCAGTTCTTC,CASSPPLGTGGDEQFF
TRBV9,.,TRBJ2-1,TRBD2,TGTGCCAGCAGCGTAGTAGCGGGAGACTACAATGAGCAGTTCTTC,CASSVVAGDYNEQFF
TRBV9,.,TRBJ2-2,TRBD2,TGTGCCAGCAGCCTTCTAGCGGGGGGCTCCGGGGAGCTGTTTTTT,CASSLLAGGSGELFF
TRBV5-1,.,TRBJ2-2,TRBD2,TGCGCCAGCAGCTTGAACCCTAGCGGGAGCGGCGGGGAGCTGTTTTTT,CASSLNPSGSGGELFF
TRBV28,once,TRBJ2-7,TRBD1,TGTGCCAGCAGTACCGGGACAGGCTCCTACGAGCAGTACTTC,CASSTGTGSYEQYF
TRBV15,.,TRBJ2-5,.,TGTGCCACCAGCAGAGATCGCCCCGCGCAGGGGATAGGGGAGACCCAGTACTTC,CATSRDRPAQGIGETQYF
TRBV20-1,.,TRBJ1-1,.,TGCAGTGGGGTCGAGGGCAGATGGGCTTTCTTT,CSGVEGRWAFF
TRBV7-2,.,TRBJ2-3,TRBD2,TGTGCCAGCAGCTTAGATTCGGGAGGGCCATCAGATACGCAGTATTTT,CASSLDSGGPSDTQYF
TRBV29-1,.,TRBJ2-7,.,TGCAGCGTTGAAGAGAACAATCCGGGAATAATAAGCTCCTACGAGCAGTACTTC,CSVEENNPGIISSYEQYF
TRBV9,.,TRBJ2-7,TRBD2,TGTGCCAGCAGCGTGTCGGGAGGGCTGGGCGAGCAGTACTTC,CASSVSGGLGEQYF
TRBV19,once,TRBJ2-2,.,TGTGCCAGTAGTATACGGAGAACCAACACCGGGGAGCTGTTTTTT,CASSIRRTNTGELFF
TRBV28,.,TRBJ1-2,.,TGTGCCAGCAGTTCGACAGGTCTACGTGGCTACACCTTC,CASSSTGLRGYTF
TRBV15,once,TRBJ2-7,.,TGTGCCACCAGCAGAGATCAACGGCCTGAGGGCGAGCAGTACTTC,CATSRDQRPEGEQYF
TRBV5-6,.,TRBJ1-5,.,TGTGCCAGCAGCTTGCTGGGAGGGGGCAATCAGCCCCAGCATTTT,CASSLLGGGNQPQHF
TRBV12-5,.,TRBJ1-5,.,TGTGCTAGTGGCCCAGAAAACGGCAATCAGCCCCAGCATTTT,CASGPENGNQPQHF
TRBV6-6,.,TRBJ1-1,.,TGTGCCAGCATCAGGGGAAACTCTGAAGCTTTCTTT,CASIRGNSEAFF
TRBV4-1,few,TRBJ1-1,.,TGCGCCAGCCGGGAGGGGATGAACACTGAAGCTTTCTTT,CASREGMNTEAFF
TRBV5-4,.,TRBJ2-3,TRBD2,TGTGCCAGCAGCTTAAGTAGCGGGAGGGCCCTCGGCACAGATACGCAGTATTTT,CASSLSSGRALGTDTQYF
TRBV15,.,TRBJ2-7,TRBD1,TGTGCCACCAGCAGAGAGAGGGAAAGACAGGGCCCCTCCGTTAGCTCCTACGAGCAGTACTTC,CATSRERERQGPSVSSYEQYF
TRBV27,.,TRBJ1-2,TRBD1,TGTGCCAGCACCCTCATCGGGACAGGGCACTATGGCTACACCTTC,CASTLIGTGHYGYTF
TRBV5-4,.,TRBJ1-4,.,TGTGCCAGCAGCTTCGGAGGGGCCTCAACAACTAATGAAAAACTGTTTTTT,CASSFGGASTTNEKLFF
TRBV7-2,.,TRBJ2-3,.,TGTGCCAGCAGCTTGGGAGTTATAGCGCTTGCAGATACGCAGTATTTT,CASSLGVIALADTQYF
TRBV5-1,.,TRBJ1-2,.,TGCGCCAGCAGCCAAACCCCCGGGACATCTGGCTACACCTTC,CASSQTPGTSGYTF
TRBV6-4,few,TRBJ2-6,TRBD2,TGTGCCACCAGCTTCGGGGGGGCGGCCCCCTCTGGGGCCAACGTCCTGACTTTC,CATSFGGAAPSGANVLTF
TRBV7-9,.,TRBJ1-1,TRBD1,TGTGCCAGCAGCTGGGTCCGGGACAGGGGCACTGAAGCTTTCTTT,CASSWVRDRGTEAFF
TRBV5-4,.,TRBJ2-5,.,TGTGCCAGCAGCGGGGAGATTAGCCTACGGCAAGAGACCCAGTACTTC,CASSGEISLRQETQYF
TRBV7-7,once,TRBJ2-3,TRBD2,TGTGCTAGCAGTCAGACCACTAGCGGAGCTAGCACAGATACGCAGTATTTT,CASSQTTSGASTDTQYF
TRBV29-1,once,TRBJ1-1,.,TGCAGCGCCAACCCCGGACAGATCCTAACGGAGAAAGCTTTCTTT,CSANPGQILTEKAFF
TRBV29-1,.,TRBJ2-1,TRBD2,TGCAGCGTGACTAGCGGGAGGGTCCCCAATGAGCAGTTCTTC,CSVTSGRVPNEQFF
TRBV6-1,.,TRBJ1-2,.,TGTGCCAGCAGGCGGGGGGACTATGGCTACACCTTC,CASRRGDYGYTF
TRBV21-1,.,TRBJ2-7,.,TGTGCCAGCAACAGGGACAGTAACACCTACGAGCAGTACTTC,CASNRDSNTYEQYF
TRBV5-6,.,TRBJ1-3,.,TGTGCCAGCAGCTTGGGAGTGTCTGGAAACACCATATATTTT,CASSLGVSGNTIYF
TRBV11-2,.,TRBJ2-1,.,TGTGCCAGCAGCTTAGACTTTAAGCAGTTCTTC,CASSLDFKQFF
TRBV5-1,.,TRBJ2-1,TRBD2,TGCGCCAGCCGCCGACTAGCTGGCAATGAGCAGTTCTTC,CASRRLAGNEQFF
TRBV21-1,.,TRBJ2-6,.,TGTGCCAGCAGCAAATCGGGAGACAGGGGGTCTTTC,CASSKSGDRGSF
TRBV13,.,TRBJ1-5,TRBD1,TGTGCCAGCAGCTTAGGCAGACAGGGGGGAAATCAGCCCCAGCATTTT,CASSLGRQGGNQPQHF
TRBV12-2,.,TRBJ1-2,.,TGTGCAAGTCGCTTCCTGGACAGGCCCTATGGCTACACCTTC,CASRFLDRPYGYTF
TRBV7-8,once,TRBJ2-2,TRBD2,TGTGCCAGCAGCTTGCCTCGGACTAGCGGCCTCACCGGGGAGCTGTTTTTT,CASSLPRTSGLTGELFF
TRBV20-1,.,TRBJ1-2,.,TGCAGTCCCCGAGGTCAGGGCGGCTACACCTTC,CSPRGQGGYTF
TRBV19,.,TRBJ1-4,.,TGTGCCAGTAGTATCGTCCGGGGAGAAAAACTGTTTTTT,CASSIVRGEKLFF
TRBV2,.,TRBJ2-4,TRBD2,TGTGCCAGCAGGGCTGAGCTAGCGGGAGATGACATTCAGTACTTC,CASRAELAGDDIQYF
TRBV28,.,TRBJ1-2,.,TGTGCCAGCAGTTTAGGGTTCGGGAGGGGCCTCTATGGCTACACCTTC,CASSLGFGRGLYGYTF
TRBV4-1,.,TRBJ1-6,TRBD1,TGCGCCAGCAGCCGCAAAGGAACGACAGGGGACTCACCCCTCCACTTT,CASSRKGTTGDSPLHF
TRBV5-1,.,TRBJ2-3,TRBD1,TGCGCCAGCAGCTTGCAGGGGGCCGTAGATGCAGATACGCAGTATTTT,CASSLQGAVDADTQYF
TRBV7-2,.,TRBJ2-4,TRBD1,TGTGCCAGCAGCACAGGGACAGGGAGAGCCAAAAACATTCAGTACTTC,CASSTGTGRAKNIQYF
TRBV27,few,TRBJ2-7,TRBD1,TGTGCCAGCAGTGTACCCGGGACAGCTGGGTCCGAGCAGTACTTC,CASSVPGTAGSEQYF